The entry below describes one TCR beta chain. Its specificity is unknown. These data come from a study of T cells in localized non-small cell lung cancer. Study findings and constraints: In the blood, greater T cell density corresponded to longer overall survival.

The table came from immunoSEQ multiplex PCR; TCRdb's copy has only in-frame clones and leaves some out. The data show about 76,000 clones, around 84% seen once. The V end lost 2 bases, the J end lost 6 bases, and 11 bases lay between the germline ends. The CDR3 runs 13 residues. The V gene's germline CDR1 is SGHNT and CDR2 YYREEE (reference sequence). This TCR came from a female donor older than 55 with stage I lung adenocarcinoma. Sequenced material: peripheral blood, taken before any cancer treatment. The chain recombines TRBV5-4 with TRBJ1-1; D may be TRBD1 (5 bases). The CDR3 region is CASSFWGFPEAFF. CDR3 DNA: TGTGCCAGCAGCTTCTGGGGCTTCCCTGAAGCTTTCTTT.